This TCR beta chain was recovered during a study of early T cells in non-severe SARS-CoV-2 infection. Study background: Alpha and beta chains were unpaired, from unsorted whole-blood bulk RNA.

Researchers attached unique molecular identifiers to individual cDNA molecules. TCRdb ran MiXCR on the 5' RACE reads and lists one entry per CDR3 protein. The table records around 44,000 distinct CDR3 sequences, roughly 9.8% of them present only once. The CDR3 totals 21 residues. The V segment lost 3 bases and the J segment 3 bases; nucleotides outside the gene matches: 24. Germline CDR1 SGHRS, CDR2 YFSETQ. Sequenced material: whole blood. V is TRBV5-1 and J is TRBJ2-7; 10 bases align to TRBD1. The receptor's source is an adult who was a healthcare worker with PCR-confirmed SARS-CoV-2 infection or an uninfected control (not recorded which). CDR3 in amino acids: CASSWGPRQGALALERYEQYF. The CDR3 nucleotides are TGCGCCAGCAGCTGGGGCCCTCGACAGGGGGCGTTGGCCCTGGAGCGCTACGAGCAGTACTTC.